This T cell receptor (beta chain) was sequenced during a study of blood T cell repertoires in COVID-19. Whole-study context: Sources were T cells, B-cell-depleted T cells, or PBMCs; the material itself was cDNA or gDNA.

Germline V gives CDR1 SGHDT, CDR2 YYEEEE. The CDR3 length is 14 residues. V lost 0 bases to trimming and J lost 4 bases, with 10 bases between them. Per the study methods: Reference gene primer amplification yielded estimated nucleated cell counts. Data came from immunoSEQ multiplex PCR; TCRdb stores just in-frame clones and leaves some out. V, J and clone size derive from that table, while D and trimming were established from the DNA sequence. This sample has approximately 280,000 clones, with approximately 84% found just once. The TCR sequence derives from a human donor with COVID-19, enrolled during active disease. The donor label of this sample is uncertain. Source material: peripheral blood. The chain combines TRBV5-6 with TRBJ1-1; D is ambiguous. The CDR3 region is CASSLGAQFTEAFF. In DNA, the CDR3 is TGTGCCAGCAGCTTGGGAGCTCAATTCACTGAAGCTTTCTTT.